Listed here is a single TCR beta chain. Its antigen remains unidentified. These data originate in a study of OX40 agonist ivuxolimab in advanced cancers. Study context: Dose-escalation patients suffered from hepatocellular carcinoma, melanoma, renal cell or head and neck cancer. Partial responses were seen in three patients, one with hepatocellular carcinoma and two with cutaneous melanoma. Study findings and constraints: Among the nonresponders, some also had low normalized T-cell clonal expansion.

Here immunoSEQ multiplex PCR was the method, and the copy in TCRdb shows in-frame clones only, minus some. The data contain approximately 160,000 clones, 90% to 95% of them singletons. Germline V gene lookup returns CDR1 PRHDT and CDR2 FYEKMQ (reference sequence). There are 13 residues in the CDR3. The V gene lost 2 bases and the J gene lost 0 bases, with 2 bases spanning the gap. V usage is TRBV13 and J usage is TRBJ1-3; D call uncertain. The clonotype originates from an adult with an advanced solid tumor such as melanoma, head and neck, liver or kidney cancer. The input for sequencing was CD4+ or CD8+ T cells sorted from blood, taken in a trial of the OX40 agonist ivuxolimab. The CDR3, as DNA: TGTGCCAGCAGCTTACGCTCTGGAAACACCATATATTTT. Translation gives CASSLRSGNTIYF.